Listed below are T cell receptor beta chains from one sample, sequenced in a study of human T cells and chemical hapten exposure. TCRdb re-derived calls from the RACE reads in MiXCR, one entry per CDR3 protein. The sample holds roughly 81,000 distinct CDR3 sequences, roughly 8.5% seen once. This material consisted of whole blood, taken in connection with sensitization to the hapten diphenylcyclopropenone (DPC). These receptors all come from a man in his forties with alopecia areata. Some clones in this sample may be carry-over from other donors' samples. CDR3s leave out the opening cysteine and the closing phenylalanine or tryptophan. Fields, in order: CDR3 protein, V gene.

CDR3: DSSGPGLDSYNEQF
V: TRBV12-3/TRBV12-4

CDR3: ASGPTPMAEAF
V: TRBV25-1

CDR3: ASSNSRGTSNYGYS
V: TRBV21-1

CDR3: ASRPGTGRWFGTDTQY
V: TRBV7-9

CDR3: ASTALSHEQF
V: TRBV6-6

CDR3: ASSLGQGGYEQY
V: TRBV7-2

CDR3: ASSGLAGDTDTQY
V: TRBV6-4

CDR3: ASSGREQWPGKNIQY
V: TRBV5-6

CDR3: ASRLGTSGIGDTQY
V: TRBV4-2

CDR3: ASSLMGSLGDTQY
V: TRBV7-3

CDR3: AWSRDSGSNQPQH
V: TRBV30

CDR3: ASSPRLAGNLDEQF
V: TRBV13

CDR3: ASSPRPNYGYT
V: TRBV12-3/TRBV12-4

CDR3: ASSVTGQFTEAF
V: TRBV28

CDR3: ASSSVGGSAQPQH
V: TRBV19

CDR3: ASSSIAGDPPYEQY
V: TRBV28

CDR3: ATSETGVPYNEQF
V: TRBV24-1

CDR3: SARTANTEAF
V: TRBV29-1

CDR3: ASKTPWGWDTQY
V: TRBV7-2

CDR3: ATWAPTETQY
V: TRBV6-5

CDR3: ASSFKSTDTQY
V: TRBV12-3/TRBV12-4

CDR3: ASSYSRTSGSYEQY
V: TRBV6-6

CDR3: ASSGAGLAEETQY
V: TRBV13

CDR3: ATADANGYT
V: TRBV24-1

CDR3: ASSLELASNQPQH
V: TRBV18

CDR3: ASSGTGRSNQPQH
V: TRBV19

CDR3: ASSLSTSGGLFSTDTQY
V: TRBV11-3

CDR3: ATSDSQISDTQY
V: TRBV24-1

CDR3: ASSSKYRQKLF
V: TRBV7-2

CDR3: ASSPTGTRVQPQH
V: TRBV18

CDR3: DSSKGTGGSQY
V: TRBV6-5

CDR3: ATSLWGGQETQY
V: TRBV15

CDR3: ASSQWGRSITGELF
V: TRBV11-2

CDR3: ASSYPLGLAGVSGTQY
V: TRBV6-6

CDR3: ARRSPREAGGNTIY
V: TRBV6-5

CDR3: AWSRAPSTDTQY
V: TRBV30

CDR3: ASSVREGTDTQY
V: TRBV6-1

CDR3: SVDGASYNEQF
V: TRBV29-1

CDR3: ASNRLSVVDTQY
V: TRBV12-3/TRBV12-4

CDR3: ASSAGGHPRGDTQY
V: TRBV2

CDR3: ASSTSSGRKDEQY
V: TRBV19

CDR3: ASSPLGGLTDTQY
V: TRBV6-5

CDR3: ASSFGTRGTDTQY
V: TRBV7-9

CDR3: ATSDTGTAGANVLT
V: TRBV24-1

CDR3: ASSFLAFDTQY
V: TRBV12-3/TRBV12-4

CDR3: ATRQDLTDTQY
V: TRBV7-6

CDR3: AISDLTLDTQY
V: TRBV10-3